The entry below gives a single T cell receptor beta chain sequence along with its context. The target antigen is unknown. Method: immunoSEQ multiplex PCR; TCRdb's copy keeps in-frame clones and lacks some. Among about 150,000 clones listed, around 90% were seen once. This sample was included in a study of T cell responses to AZD1222 COVID-19 vaccine. Findings of the study overall: It should be noted that donors were predominantly white British and more often female, and clonal diversity was possibly underestimated. Receipt of two AZD1222 doses was followed by a rise in Spike-specific TCR breadth and depth. Baseline seropositivity occurred in only a handful of AZD1222 recipients.

Germline V gene sequence: CDR1 MNHEY, CDR2 SVGEGT. V lost 1 base to trimming and J lost 0 bases, with 12 bases between them. There are 16 residues in the CDR3. The TCR originated in an adult who received the MenACWY meningococcal vaccine as a control. This rearrangement joins TRBV6-2 or TRBV6-3 to TRBJ1-2; a possible D gene is TRBD1 (6 bases). Sequencing used peripheral blood, obtained 28 days after the second dose of the MenACWY control vaccine. The CDR3 sequence: CASSYWGALPNYGYTF. The CDR3 DNA is TGTGCCAGCAGTTACTGGGGGGCCCTACCTAACTATGGCTACACCTTC.